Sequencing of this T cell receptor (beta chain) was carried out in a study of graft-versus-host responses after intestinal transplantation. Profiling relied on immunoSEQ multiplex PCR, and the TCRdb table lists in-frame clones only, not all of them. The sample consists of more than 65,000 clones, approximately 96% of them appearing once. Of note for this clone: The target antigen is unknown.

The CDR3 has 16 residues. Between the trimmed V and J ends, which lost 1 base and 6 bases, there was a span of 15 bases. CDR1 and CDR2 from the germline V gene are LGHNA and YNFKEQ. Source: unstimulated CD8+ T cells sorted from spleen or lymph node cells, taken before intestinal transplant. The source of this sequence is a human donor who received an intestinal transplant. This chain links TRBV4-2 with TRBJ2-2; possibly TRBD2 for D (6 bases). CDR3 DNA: TGTGCCAGCAGCCAAGTGGAGGGAGGCAATGCCGGGGAGCTGTTTTTT. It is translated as CASSQVEGGNAGELFF.